A single sample is the source of the 18 T cell receptor beta chains below, sequenced in a study of glioma-infiltrating T cells. Using RNA template, CDR3s of TCR alpha and beta were amplified with iRepertoire arm-PCR. TCRdb recomputed calls from the multiplex PCR reads with MiXCR, one row per CDR3 protein. The sample consists of some 99,000 distinct CDR3 sequences, 20% to 25% of them appearing once. Material: glioma tissue, nonneoplastic brain tissue, or PBMCs (not recorded which). The source of these receptors is a human donor with low-grade glioma or glioblastoma, undergoing nonglioma brain surgery, or in good health (not recorded which).

This clonotype was found many times. CDR3 region: CASSTQQGDPEAFF. CDR3 DNA: TGTGCCAGCAGCACACAACAGGGTGACCCTGAAGCTTTCTTT. This chain uses TRBV7-3 with TRBJ1-1; D is possibly TRBD1 (6 bases). Trimming removed 5 bases at V and 6 bases at J, with 16 bases between. The CDR3 is 14 residues long. Per the germline V gene, CDR1 is SGHTA and CDR2 is FQGTGA.

The chain is built from TRBV12-5 and TRBJ2-1, with D possibly TRBD1 on 6 matching bases. V was cut by 6 bases and J by 0 bases, with 15 bases left in between. Germline CDR1 reads LGHNT; CDR2 reads FRNRAP. The CDR3 has 16 amino acids. The CDR3 reads CASGSGHLSSYNEQFF. The CDR3 DNA sequence: TGTGCTAGTGGCTCGGGACACTTAAGCTCCTACAATGAGCAGTTCTTC.

This clonotype was recorded at least ten times. V usage is TRBV7-2 and J usage is TRBJ2-1, with TRBD2 identical over 13 bases. V was pared by 4 bases and J by 4 bases, with 10 bases of the junction left unmatched. This CDR3 is built from 18 residues. The V gene's germline CDR1 is SGHTA and CDR2 FQGNSA. The CDR3 loop reads CASSSQPPGLAGYNEQFF. CDR3 DNA: TGTGCCAGCAGCTCGCAACCCCCGGGACTAGCGGGGTACAATGAGCAGTTCTTC.

The sample holds a few counts of this clonotype. The chain joins TRBV19 to TRBJ2-3; D assignment may be TRBD1 or TRBD2 (6 bases each). V dropped 5 bases and J dropped 3 bases, with 21 bases sitting between them. CDR1 is LNHDA and CDR2 is SQIVND in the germline V gene (reference sequence). The CDR3 has 17 residues. CDR3 in DNA: TGTGCCAGTAGTTCACCCGGGACCACAGGGACTACAGATACGCAGTATTTT. Protein product: CASSSPGTTGTTDTQYF.

This clonotype was seen at least ten times. The J gene is TRBJ2-7, the V gene TRBV20-1, with D perhaps given as TRBD1 or TRBD2 (5 bases each). Germline CDR1 DFQATT, CDR2 SNEGSKA (reference sequence). The CDR3 extends over 14 amino acids. With 3 bases removed from V and 3 bases from J, the gap between germline ends came to 15 bases. The CDR3 sequence: CSASEGTFGYEQYF. CDR3 coding DNA: TGCAGTGCTAGTGAAGGGACCTTTGGCTACGAGCAGTACTTC.

This clonotype occurred many times. The V call is TRBV15, the J call TRBJ1-1; D gene uncertain. Germline V CDR1 and CDR2: LNHNV, YYDKDF (reference sequence). The CDR3 spans 14 residues. Trimming removed 0 bases at V and 7 bases at J, with 12 bases between. Here the CDR3 reads CATSRDLGSREAFF. The CDR3 nucleotides read TGTGCCACCAGCAGAGATCTGGGGAGCCGTGAAGCTTTCTTT.

Ten or more counts support this clonotype. The chain is built from TRBV7-9 and TRBJ2-1; D remains unclear. V was shortened by 1 base and J by 7 bases, with 14 bases between the two germline ends. The CDR3 extends over 15 amino acids. Germline-derived CDR1 and CDR2 are SEHNR and FQNEAQ (reference sequence). CDR3 loop: CASSLEGHLGNEQFF. CDR3 in DNA: TGTGCCAGCAGCTTAGAGGGCCACCTGGGTAATGAGCAGTTCTTC.

This chain uses TRBV29-1 with TRBJ1-6; TRBD1 agrees at 8 bases. The CDR3 consists of 13 residues. CDR1 and CDR2 from the germline V gene are SQVTM and ANQGSEA. With 4 bases clipped from V and 7 bases from J, the junction kept 3 bases outside the gene matches. CDR3 region: CSVGTGNNSPLHF. CDR3 DNA: TGCAGCGTTGGGACAGGGAACAATTCACCCCTCCACTTT. The full variable domain, with the rest looked up from reference TRBV29-1 and TRBJ1-6, is SAVISQKPSRDICQRGTSLTIQCQVDSQVTMMFWYRQQPGQSLTLIATANQGSEATYESGFVIDKFPISRPNLTFSTLTVSNMSPEDSSIYLCSVGTGNNSPLHFGNGTRLTVT.

As to this clonotype: A much larger clone sits a single nucleotide away, making a read error possible. The rearrangement links TRBV18 to TRBJ2-1; TRBD1 agrees at 7 bases. Germline lookup yields CDR1 KGHSH and CDR2 LQKENI. This CDR3 has 15 amino acids. CDR3 amino acids: CASSPTGSQPDERFF. CDR3 sequence (DNA): TGTGCCAGCTCACCGACAGGGTCGCAGCCGGATGAGCGGTTCTTC.

This clonotype was detected many times. The rearrangement uses TRBV6-2 or TRBV6-3 and TRBJ2-1; 8 bases align to TRBD1. The junction had 2 bases not matched to a gene; V was cut back by 0 bases and J by 4 bases. The CDR3 spans 15 residues. Germline assignment: CDR1 MNHEY and CDR2 SVGEGT. The DNA of the CDR3 is TGTGCCAGCAGTTACTCGGGACAGGTGTACAATGAGCAGTTCTTC. This codes for CASSYSGQVYNEQFF.

A note on this clonotype: The final CDR3 position lacks the conserved phenylalanine or tryptophan, pointing to a likely read error. J is TRBJ2-3 and V is TRBV20-1, with D uncertain. V shed 8 bases and J shed 2 bases, with 8 bases lying between them. There are 11 residues in the CDR3. The germline CDR1 and CDR2 sequences are DFQATT and SNEGSKA (reference sequence). The CDR3 region has the DNA TGCAGTCTCCAATCCACAGATACGCAGTATTGT. Translated: CSLQSTDTQYC.

This clonotype was seen a handful of times. The gene calls are TRBV9 and TRBJ2-3, with 7 bases matching TRBD1. From germline, CDR1 is SGDLS and CDR2 YYNGEE. V was clipped by 0 bases and J by 1 base; unmatched bases: 8. The CDR3 is 17 residues long. The CDR3 sequence is CASSVARGTGGTDTQYF. The CDR3 nucleotides read TGTGCCAGCAGCGTAGCCAGAGGCACAGGGGGCACAGATACGCAGTATTTT.

This clonotype was counted at least ten times. The chain combines TRBV6-2 or TRBV6-3 with TRBJ2-7, with TRBD2 as a possible D gene (6 bases). The CDR3 length is 13 residues. V lost 4 bases and J lost 0, with 7 bases in between. In germline, CDR1 is MNHEY, CDR2 SVGEGT. CDR3 DNA: TGTGCCAGCAGTTCTAGCGACTCCTACGAGCAGTACTTC. Its translation: CASSSSDSYEQYF.

This clonotype has at least ten counts. The chain carries TRBV7-2 and TRBJ1-2; 9 nucleotides line up with TRBD1. CDR3 length equals 15 residues. J gave up 6 bases and V 0 bases, and 5 bases lay outside the gene matches. Germline CDR1 reads SGHTA; CDR2 reads FQGNSA. CDR3 sequence: CASSLARQGVDGYTF. Here the CDR3 DNA reads TGTGCCAGCAGCTTAGCACGACAGGGGGTGGATGGCTACACCTTC.

The table lists this clonotype with many counts. This chain joins TRBV24-1 and TRBJ2-1; 8 bases fit TRBD2. The CDR3 sequence is 18 residues long. Germline lookup yields CDR1 KGHDR and CDR2 SFDVKD. The ends lost 1 base at V and 7 bases at J; junction bases unmatched: 14. CDR3: CATSDLRQAGTRGNEQFF. CDR3 in DNA: TGTGCCACCAGTGATTTAAGGCAGGCGGGGACTAGGGGGAATGAGCAGTTCTTC.

This clonotype was recorded at least ten times. V gene TRBV11-3 combines with J gene TRBJ2-1, with D perhaps matching TRBD1 or TRBD2 (5 bases each). The CDR3 has 13 residues. The V gene lost 4 bases and the J gene lost 16 bases, with 20 bases spanning the gap. Germline-derived CDR1 and CDR2 are SGHNT and YENEEA. For the CDR3, the DNA is TGTGCCAGCAGCTCATCCGACAGCGGAGTATCATTCTTC. This sequence encodes CASSSSDSGVSFF. Full variable domain (outside the CDR3, taken from reference TRBV11-3 and TRBJ2-1): EAGVVQSPRYKIIEKKQPVAFWCNPISGHNTLYWYLQNLGQGPELLIRYENEEAVDDSQLPKDRFSAERLKGVDSTLKIQPAELGDSAVYLCASSSSDSGVSFFGPGTRLTVL.

Many counts were recorded for this clonotype. The rearrangement links TRBV18 to TRBJ2-1; 7 nucleotides match TRBD2. Germline V gene data show CDR1 as KGHSH and CDR2 as LQKENI. The CDR3 sequence is 13 residues long. Trimming cost V 0 bases and J 7 bases; bases outside gene matches: 0. CDR3 in DNA: TGTGCCAGCTCACCACCGCGGGGGAATGAGCAGTTCTTC. Translation: CASSPPRGNEQFF.

In this sample, this clonotype turned up many times. The chain combines TRBV20-1 with TRBJ1-1; D remains ambiguous. The CDR3 has 11 residues. V dropped 5 bases and J dropped 6 bases, with 10 bases sitting between them. Germline CDR1 is DFQATT and CDR2 is SNEGSKA (reference sequence). Written as DNA, the CDR3 is TGCAGTGCTGGACTCGGGGCTGAAGCTTTCTTT. As protein: CSAGLGAEAFF.